One and the same sample provided the 3 T cell receptor beta chains below, sequenced in a study of PD-L1 blockade in urothelial cancer. The method was immunoSEQ multiplex PCR; TCRdb's version includes in-frame clones alone and lacks a portion of them. The table shows about 72,000 clones, with 86% occurring only once. The time point was: pretreatment peripheral blood. Sequencing was performed on PBMCs, taken around atezolizumab (anti-PD-L1) treatment. Receptor source: a man aged 55 to 70 with urothelial cancer.

This rearrangement joins TRBV2 to TRBJ2-3, with D maybe TRBD2 (6 bases). The CDR3 contains 14 residues. V gave up 7 bases and J gave up 8 bases, with 19 bases separating them. Looked up from germline, CDR1 is SNHLY and CDR2 is FYNNEI. CDR3 sequence reads: CASTGTAQSATQYF. Written as DNA, the CDR3 is TGTGCCAGCACTGGGACTGCCCAGTCAGCTACGCAGTATTTT.

This chain joins TRBV18 and TRBJ2-7; D may be TRBD2 (6 bases). The germline gives CDR1 KGHSH, CDR2 LQKENI. Trimming took off 5 bases at V and 3 bases at J, with 11 bases between the two ends. This CDR3 contains 13 residues. This CDR3 reads CASSSGLYYEQYF. The CDR3 region has the DNA TGTGCCAGCTCATCGGGACTTTACTACGAGCAGTACTTC.

This sequence joins TRBV5-1 and TRBJ2-3, with D possibly being TRBD2 (6 bases). V dropped 4 bases and J dropped 4 bases, with 10 bases sitting between them. Germline V gene sequence: CDR1 SGHRS, CDR2 YFSETQ. This CDR3 has 13 residues. The CDR3 region has the DNA TGCGCCAGCAGCCCGGGAGTGGCAGATACGCAGTATTTT. This sequence encodes CASSPGVADTQYF.